One and the same sample provided the 4 T cell receptor beta chains below, sequenced in a study of blood T cell repertoires in COVID-19. Sequencing used immunoSEQ multiplex PCR; TCRdb keeps in-frame clones, though not all of them. The data show 110,000 to 150,000 clones, around 82% seen once. Sequences were obtained from peripheral blood. Every receptor here comes from a human donor in a cohort sampled during active COVID-19.

The chain links TRBV19 to TRBJ2-1; 7 bases agree with TRBD1. The V and J ends lost 3 bases and 3 bases, in that order; junction bases with no gene match: 11. The CDR3 spans 17 residues. Germline V lookup: CDR1 LNHDA, CDR2 SQIVND (reference sequence). The CDR3, as DNA: TGTGCCAGTAGTATGGGTTCGGGGACAGCTAACTACAATGAGCAGTTCTTC. It encodes CASSMGSGTANYNEQFF.

The gene calls are TRBV7-2 and TRBJ1-1; D is unresolved. This CDR3 is 14 amino acids long. V was pared by 5 bases and J by 7 bases, with 17 bases between. Germline V lookup: CDR1 SGHTA, CDR2 FQGNSA. The CDR3 reads CASSVNRENLEAFF. Here the CDR3 DNA reads TGTGCCAGCAGCGTTAACCGGGAAAACCTTGAAGCTTTCTTT.

The genes are TRBV4-2 and TRBJ2-3; 8 positions agree with TRBD2. This CDR3 comprises 15 residues. Germline V lookup: CDR1 LGHNA, CDR2 YNFKEQ. Losses at the gene ends were 1 base for V and 6 bases for J; bases not matched to a gene: 6. The CDR3 region is CASSQGRRGADTQYF. As DNA, the CDR3 is TGTGCCAGCAGCCAAGGGAGGCGGGGGGCTGATACGCAGTATTTT.

The V gene is TRBV10-3, the J gene TRBJ2-7, with D perhaps TRBD2 (5 bases). The V end was cut by 9 bases, the J end by 0 bases, with 9 bases between. The CDR3 runs 12 residues. Germline V gene lookup returns CDR1 ENHRY and CDR2 SYGVKD. The CDR3 region is CAMAGSSYEQYF. CDR3 sequence (DNA): TGTGCCATGGCGGGCAGCTCCTACGAGCAGTACTTC.